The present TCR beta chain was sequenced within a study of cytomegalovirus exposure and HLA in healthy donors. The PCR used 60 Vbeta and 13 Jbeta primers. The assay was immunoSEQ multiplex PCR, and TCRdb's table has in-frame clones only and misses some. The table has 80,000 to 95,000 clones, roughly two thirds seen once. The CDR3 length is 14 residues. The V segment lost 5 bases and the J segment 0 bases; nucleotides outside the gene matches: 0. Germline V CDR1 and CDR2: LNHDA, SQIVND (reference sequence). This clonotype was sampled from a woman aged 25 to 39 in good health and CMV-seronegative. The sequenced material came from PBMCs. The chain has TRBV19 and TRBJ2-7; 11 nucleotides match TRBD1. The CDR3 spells CASSGTGGSYEQYF. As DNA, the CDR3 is TGTGCCAGTAGTGGGACAGGGGGCTCCTACGAGCAGTACTTC.